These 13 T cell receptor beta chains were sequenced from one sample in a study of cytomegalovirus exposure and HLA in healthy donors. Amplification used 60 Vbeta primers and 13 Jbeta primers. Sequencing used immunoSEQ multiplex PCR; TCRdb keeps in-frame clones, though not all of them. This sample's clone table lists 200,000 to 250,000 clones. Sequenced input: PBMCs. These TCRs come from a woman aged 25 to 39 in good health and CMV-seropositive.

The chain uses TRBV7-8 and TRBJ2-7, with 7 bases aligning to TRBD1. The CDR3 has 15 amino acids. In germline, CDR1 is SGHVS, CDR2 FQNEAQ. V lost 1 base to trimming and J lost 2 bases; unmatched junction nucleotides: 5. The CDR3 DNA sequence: TGTGCCAGCAGCTTAGAGACAGGGACAACCTACGAGCAGTACTTC. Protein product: CASSLETGTTYEQYF.

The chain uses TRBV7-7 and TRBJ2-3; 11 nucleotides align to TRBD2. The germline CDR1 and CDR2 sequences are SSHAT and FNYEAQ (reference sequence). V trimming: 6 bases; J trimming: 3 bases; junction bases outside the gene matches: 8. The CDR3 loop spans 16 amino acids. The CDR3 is CASRRTSGGSTDTQYF. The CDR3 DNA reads TGTGCCAGCAGACGAACTAGCGGGGGCTCAACAGATACGCAGTATTTT.

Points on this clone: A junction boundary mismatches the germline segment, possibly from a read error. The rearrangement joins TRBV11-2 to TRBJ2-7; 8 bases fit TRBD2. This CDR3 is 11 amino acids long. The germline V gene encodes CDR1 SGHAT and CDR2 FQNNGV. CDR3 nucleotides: TGTGCCAGCAGCTCGGGGGGGATCTCGGGCTTC. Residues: CASSSGGISGF. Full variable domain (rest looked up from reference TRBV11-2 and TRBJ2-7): EAGVAQSPRYKIIEKRQSVAFWCNPISGHATLYWYQQILGQGPKLLIQFQNNGVVDDSQLPKDRFSAERLKGVDSTLKIQPAKLEDSAVYLCASSSGGISGFGPGTRLTVT.

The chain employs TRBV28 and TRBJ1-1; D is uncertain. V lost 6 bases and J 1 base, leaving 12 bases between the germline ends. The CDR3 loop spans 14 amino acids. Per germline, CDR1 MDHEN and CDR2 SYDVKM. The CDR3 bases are TGTGCCAGCAGCGCCCACAGTCAGAACACTGAAGCTTTCTTT. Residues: CASSAHSQNTEAFF.

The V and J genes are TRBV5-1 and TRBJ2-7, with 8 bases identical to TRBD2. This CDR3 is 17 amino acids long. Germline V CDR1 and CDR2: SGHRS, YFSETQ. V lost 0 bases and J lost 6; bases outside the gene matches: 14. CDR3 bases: TGCGCCAGCAGCTTGGGCGGATCCAGCGGGAGTGTCACCGAGCAGTACTTC. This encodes CASSLGGSSGSVTEQYF.

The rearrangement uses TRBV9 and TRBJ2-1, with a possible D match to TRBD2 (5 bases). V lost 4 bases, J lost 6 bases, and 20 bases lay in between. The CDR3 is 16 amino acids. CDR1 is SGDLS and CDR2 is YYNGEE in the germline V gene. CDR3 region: CASSPMGAIGPNEQFF. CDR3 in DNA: TGTGCCAGCAGCCCGATGGGAGCCATTGGCCCCAATGAGCAGTTCTTC.

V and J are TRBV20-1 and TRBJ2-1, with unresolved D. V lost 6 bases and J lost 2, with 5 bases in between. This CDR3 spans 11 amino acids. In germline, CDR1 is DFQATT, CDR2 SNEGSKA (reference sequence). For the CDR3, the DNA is TGCAGTGCGGGCACCTACAATGAGCAGTTCTTC. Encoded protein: CSAGTYNEQFF.

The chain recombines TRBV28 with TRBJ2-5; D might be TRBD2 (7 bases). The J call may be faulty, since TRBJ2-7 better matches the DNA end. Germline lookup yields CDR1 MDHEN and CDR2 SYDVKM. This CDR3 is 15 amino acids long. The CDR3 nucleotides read TGTGCCAGCAGCCAGGGGCTAGCGGTTCCCTACGAGCAGTACTTC. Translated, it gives CASSQGLAVPYEQYF.

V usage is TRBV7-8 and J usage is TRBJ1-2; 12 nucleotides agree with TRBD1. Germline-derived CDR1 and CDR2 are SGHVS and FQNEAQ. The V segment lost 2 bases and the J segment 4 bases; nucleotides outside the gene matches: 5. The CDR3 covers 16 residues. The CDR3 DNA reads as TGTGCCAGCAGCTTACATCCGGGACAGGGGGCCTATGGCTACACCTTC. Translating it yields CASSLHPGQGAYGYTF.

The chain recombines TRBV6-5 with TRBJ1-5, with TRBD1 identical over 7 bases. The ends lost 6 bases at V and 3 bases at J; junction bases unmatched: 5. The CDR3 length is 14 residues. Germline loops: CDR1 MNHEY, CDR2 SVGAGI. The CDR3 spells CASSRQGFNQPQHF. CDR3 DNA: TGTGCCAGCAGCCGACAGGGCTTCAATCAGCCCCAGCATTTT.

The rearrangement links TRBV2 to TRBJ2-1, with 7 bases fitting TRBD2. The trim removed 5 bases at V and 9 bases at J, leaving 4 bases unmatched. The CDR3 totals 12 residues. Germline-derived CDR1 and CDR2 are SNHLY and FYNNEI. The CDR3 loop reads CASSYRGGEQFF. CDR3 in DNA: TGTGCCAGCAGTTATCGCGGGGGTGAGCAGTTCTTC.

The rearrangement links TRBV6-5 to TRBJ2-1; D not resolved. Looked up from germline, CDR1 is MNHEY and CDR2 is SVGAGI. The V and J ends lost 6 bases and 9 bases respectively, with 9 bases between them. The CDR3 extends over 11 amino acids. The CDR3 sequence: CASRSSVEQFF. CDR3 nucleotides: TGTGCCAGCAGATCGAGTGTTGAGCAGTTCTTC.

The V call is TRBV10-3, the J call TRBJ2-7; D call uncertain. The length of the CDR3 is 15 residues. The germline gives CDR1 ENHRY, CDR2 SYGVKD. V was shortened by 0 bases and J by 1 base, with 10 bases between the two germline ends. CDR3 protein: CAISESSGGSYEQYF. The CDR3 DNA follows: TGTGCCATCAGTGAGTCGAGTGGCGGTTCCTACGAGCAGTACTTC.